Below are 9 T cell receptor beta chains sequenced from a single sample in a study of CD8 T cell repertoires and HIV-1 epitope variants. TCRdb's table, derived via immunoSEQ multiplex PCR, lists solely in-frame clones and lacks some. Found here are 4,000 to 6,000 clones, approximately 70% of them singletons; the top ten hold approximately 40%. The antigens these receptors bind are not known. The sequenced sample consisted of cultured CD8+ T cells derived from PBMCs. The receptors stem from a male donor with HIV.

This clone appeared a single time. This sequence joins TRBV27 and TRBJ1-1; 9 bases are shared with TRBD1. J lost 9 bases, V lost 6 bases, and 2 bases had no gene match. Germline assignment: CDR1 MNHEY and CDR2 SMNVEV (reference sequence). The CDR3 spans 11 residues. The CDR3 loop reads CASSGQGKAFF. As DNA, the CDR3 is TGTGCCAGCAGCGGACAGGGGAAAGCTTTCTTT.

This chain uses TRBV4-2 with TRBJ2-7; TRBD1 might be the D (6 bases). The V end was cut by 4 bases, the J end by 6 bases, with 13 bases between. CDR1 is LGHNA and CDR2 is YNFKEQ in the germline V gene. This CDR3 region has 13 residues. CDR3: CASSPSGVGEQYF. CDR3 DNA sequence: TGTGCCAGCAGCCCCTCAGGGGTAGGCGAGCAGTACTTC.

V and J are TRBV30 and TRBJ1-2; no firm D call. V lost 3 bases and J lost 4, with 12 bases in between. Looked up from germline, CDR1 is GTSNPN and CDR2 is SVGIG (reference sequence). The CDR3 sequence is 13 residues long. The CDR3: CAWSENNGYGYTF. The CDR3 bases are TGTGCCTGGAGCGAGAACAATGGCTATGGCTACACCTTC.

This clone showed up just a few times. The chain carries TRBV19 and TRBJ1-1, with D hard to call. V dropped 2 bases and J dropped 3 bases, with 7 bases sitting between them. The CDR3 is 13 residues long. Germline values: CDR1 LNHDA, CDR2 SQIVND (reference sequence). In DNA form, the CDR3 reads TGTGCCAGTAGTATATCGACACACACTGAAGCTTTCTTT. Residues: CASSISTHTEAFF.

The V call is TRBV4-3, the J call TRBJ2-7; a weak D match, TRBD1 (6 bases). V lost 0 bases to trimming and J lost 6 bases, with 12 bases between them. CDR3 length equals 14 residues. The V gene's germline CDR1 is LGHNA and CDR2 YSLEER. The CDR3 spells CASSQDRGESEQYF. DNA for the CDR3: TGCGCCAGCAGCCAAGACAGGGGCGAATCCGAGCAGTACTTC.

This clone is classed as medium-sized. The rearrangement joins TRBV6-5 to TRBJ1-5; the D gene is possibly TRBD1 (6 bases). The CDR3 runs 15 residues. The V end was cut by 5 bases, the J end by 5 bases, with 16 bases between. The V gene's germline CDR1 is MNHEY and CDR2 SVGAGI. The CDR3 is CASSGGQGIHQPQHF. DNA for the CDR3: TGTGCCAGCAGTGGGGGGCAGGGGATACATCAGCCCCAGCATTTT.

This chain connects TRBV4-3 to TRBJ1-1; perhaps TRBD1 as D (5 bases). The CDR3 has 15 residues. Germline CDR1 reads LGHNA; CDR2 reads YSLEER. Trimming took off 0 bases at V and 1 base at J, with 9 bases between the two ends. CDR3 protein: CASSQDRGRNTEAFF. Written as DNA, the CDR3 is TGCGCCAGCAGCCAAGATAGGGGCCGGAACACTGAAGCTTTCTTT.

The chain joins TRBV28 to TRBJ2-1; 8 bases map to TRBD2. The CDR3 spans 14 residues. Germline CDR1 reads MDHEN; CDR2 reads SYDVKM. With 7 bases clipped from V and 2 bases from J, the junction kept 4 bases outside the gene matches. The CDR3 DNA sequence: TGTGCCAGCACTAGCGGGCGGACCTACAATGAGCAGTTCTTC. Its protein product is CASTSGRTYNEQFF.

The V call is TRBV9, the J call TRBJ2-3, with 7 bases matching TRBD2. The CDR3 is made up of 16 amino acids. The trim removed 5 bases at V and 1 base at J, leaving 10 bases unmatched. Germline values: CDR1 SGDLS, CDR2 YYNGEE. The CDR3 nucleotides are TGTGCCAGCAGGGAAACTAGCGAGAGGGGCACAGATACGCAGTATTTT. Translation: CASRETSERGTDTQYF. Based on the CDR3 plus reference TRBV9 and TRBJ2-3, the full variable domain is DSGVTQTPKHLITATGQRVTLRCSPRSGDLSVYWYQQSLDQGLQFLIQYYNGEERAKGNILERFSAQQFPDLHSELNLSSLELGDSALYFCASRETSERGTDTQYFGPGTRLTVL.